The present TCR beta chain was sequenced within a study of radiotherapy plus CTLA-4 blockade in lung cancer. Study observations and caveats: In blood, tumor-derived TCR clones expanded after radiotherapy plus ipilimumab.

Treatment of patients with chemo-refractory metastatic non-small-cell lung cancer consisted of focal radiation plus CTLA-4 blockade with ipilimumab. CDR1 is KGHSH, CDR2 LQKENI, per germline. The J segment lost 7 bases and the V segment lost 4 bases, leaving 6 bases of the junction unmatched. This CDR3 comprises 14 residues. Generated by immunoSEQ multiplex PCR, the TCRdb table keeps only in-frame clones and is missing some. The sample lists approximately 52,000 clones, 77% seen once, with roughly 2.4% in the top ten. About this clone itself: Antigen unknown.

The sequencing used peripheral blood, collected from a patient treated with radiotherapy plus ipilimumab. This TCR came from a human donor with non-small cell lung cancer whose response to radiotherapy plus ipilimumab could not be evaluated. The chain carries TRBV18 and TRBJ2-1, with 8 nucleotides matching TRBD1. The CDR3 DNA follows: TGTGCCAGCTCACTATCTTACAGGGGGAATGAGCAGTTCTTC. This gives the protein CASSLSYRGNEQFF.